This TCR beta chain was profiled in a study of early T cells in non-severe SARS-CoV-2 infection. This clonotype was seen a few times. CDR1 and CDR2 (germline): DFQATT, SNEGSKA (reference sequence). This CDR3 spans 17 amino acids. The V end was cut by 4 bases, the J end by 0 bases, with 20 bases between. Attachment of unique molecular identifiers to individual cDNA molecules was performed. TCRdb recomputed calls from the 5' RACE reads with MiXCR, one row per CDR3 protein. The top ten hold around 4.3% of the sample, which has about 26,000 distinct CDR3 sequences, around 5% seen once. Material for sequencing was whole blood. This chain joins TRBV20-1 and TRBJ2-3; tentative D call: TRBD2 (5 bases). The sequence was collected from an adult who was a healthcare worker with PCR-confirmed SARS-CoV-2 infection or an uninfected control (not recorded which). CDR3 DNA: TGCAGTGCTATTCCAGAGGGCTCTTTTATTAGCACAGATACGCAGTATTTT. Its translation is CSAIPEGSFISTDTQYF.